This entry lists 23 T cell receptor beta chains sequenced from one sample in a study of blood T cell repertoires in COVID-19. TCRdb's copy holds only in-frame clones and misses some; the assay was immunoSEQ multiplex PCR. The sample carries some 180,000 clones, 82% recorded once. Sequenced material: peripheral blood. These receptor sequences come from a woman in her fifties or sixties with COVID-19, enrolled during active disease.

The chain uses TRBV27 and TRBJ2-3, with a weak D call TRBD2 (7 bases). Trimming shortened V by 2 bases and J by 3 bases, and 12 bases separated the two germline ends. Looked up from germline, CDR1 is MNHEY and CDR2 is SMNVEV (reference sequence). The CDR3 has 15 amino acids. The DNA of the CDR3 is TGTGCCAGCAGTTTAGGGGGGGCAGGAACAGATACGCAGTATTTT. Translating gives CASSLGGAGTDTQYF.

This clone showed up just once. The CDR3 sequence is CASSQSRGGYTF. CDR3 in DNA: TGTGCCAGCAGCCAATCCCGAGGAGGCTACACCTTC. The V and J genes are TRBV3-1 (or the pseudogene TRBV3-2) and TRBJ1-2, with D unclear. The CDR3 consists of 12 residues. The V gene lost 2 bases and the J gene lost 8 bases, with 9 bases spanning the gap. Germline V gene sequence: CDR1 LGHDT, CDR2 YNNKEL (reference sequence).

The CDR3 is CASRVGTGSNEKLFF. The CDR3 coding sequence is TGTGCCAGCAGAGTGGGGACAGGGTCTAATGAAAAACTGTTTTTT. The J gene is TRBJ1-4, the V gene TRBV6-5; 9 nucleotides line up with TRBD1. Germline trimming cut 6 bases from V and 3 bases from J; bases unmatched to any gene: 5. Germline lookup yields CDR1 MNHEY and CDR2 SVGAGI. The CDR3 is 15 amino acids.

The V call is TRBV5-4, the J call TRBJ2-2; 8 bases are a match to TRBD1. J gave up 4 bases and V 4 bases, and 12 bases lay outside the gene matches. CDR3 length equals 17 residues. Looked up from germline, CDR1 is SGHNT and CDR2 is YYREEE (reference sequence). CDR3 residues: CASSRSSQGAPTGELFF. The CDR3 DNA follows: TGTGCCAGCAGCCGGTCATCCCAGGGGGCGCCCACCGGGGAGCTGTTTTTT.

The V and J genes are TRBV28 and TRBJ1-2, with 7 bases matching TRBD1. The junction had 8 bases not matched to a gene; V was cut back by 8 bases and J by 5 bases. Looked up from germline, CDR1 is MDHEN and CDR2 is SYDVKM. This CDR3 comprises 13 residues. CDR3 loop: CASALIQGYGYTF. Here the CDR3 DNA reads TGTGCCAGCGCACTTATACAGGGGTATGGCTACACCTTC.

This sequence joins TRBV11-2 and TRBJ1-2, with D maybe TRBD1 (6 bases). The V end lost 6 bases, the J end lost 2 bases, and 10 bases lay between the germline ends. The CDR3 consists of 13 residues. CDR1 and CDR2 from the germline V gene are SGHAT and FQNNGV. CDR3 DNA: TGTGCCAGCAGACCCGACAGGAACTATGGCTACACCTTC. This gives the protein CASRPDRNYGYTF. Drawing the rest from reference TRBV11-2 and TRBJ1-2, the complete variable domain is EAGVAQSPRYKIIEKRQSVAFWCNPISGHATLYWYQQILGQGPKLLIQFQNNGVVDDSQLPKDRFSAERLKGVDSTLKIQPAKLEDSAVYLCASRPDRNYGYTFGSGTRLTVV.

This clone was detected a few times. The chain links TRBV11-3 to TRBJ1-2; D is unresolved. Deletions cut 0 bases from V and 4 bases from J, with 9 bases between. Per the germline V gene, CDR1 is SGHNT and CDR2 is YENEEA. The CDR3 consists of 14 residues. The CDR3 is CASSLETSLYGYTF. CDR3 DNA sequence: TGTGCCAGCAGCTTAGAGACAAGCCTCTATGGCTACACCTTC.

This clone has just a few counts. This chain joins TRBV27 and TRBJ1-6, with 8 bases aligning to TRBD1. This CDR3 comprises 14 residues. In germline, CDR1 is MNHEY, CDR2 SMNVEV (reference sequence). J was trimmed by 11 bases and V by 2 bases; bases with no gene match: 5. The CDR3 bases are TGTGCCAGCAGTTTAATCAGGGGGCTGGCACCCCTCCACTTT. Residues: CASSLIRGLAPLHF.

V and J are TRBV5-1 and TRBJ2-1, with TRBD1 identical over 12 bases. The CDR3 length is 15 residues. The V segment lost 2 bases and the J segment 9 bases; nucleotides outside the gene matches: 6. Looked up from germline, CDR1 is SGHRS and CDR2 is YFSETQ. CDR3 sequence reads: CASSLSGQGAPEQFF. The CDR3 nucleotides read TGCGCCAGCAGCTTATCGGGACAGGGGGCACCTGAGCAGTTCTTC.

This clone appeared once. The rearrangement joins TRBV14 to TRBJ2-5; maybe TRBD1 (6 bases). The CDR3 extends over 14 amino acids. The germline V gene has CDR1 SGHDN and CDR2 FVKESK. V lost 2 bases to trimming and J lost 1 base, with 8 bases between them. The CDR3 nucleotides read TGTGCCAGCAGCCAAAGGACAGCCCAAGAGACCCAGTACTTC. Translating it yields CASSQRTAQETQYF.

The V gene is TRBV7-2, the J gene TRBJ2-7; 10 nucleotides match TRBD2. The CDR3 covers 15 residues. Germline CDR1 and CDR2: SGHTA and FQGNSA. Trimming at V came to 1 base and at J to 2 bases, leaving 2 bases not matched to a gene. CDR3 in DNA: TGTGCCAGCAGCTTAGAAAGCGGGGGGGCCTACGAGCAGTACTTC. Translated: CASSLESGGAYEQYF.

The chain employs TRBV6-5 and TRBJ1-5, with TRBD1 matching over 9 bases. The CDR3 totals 15 residues. From germline, CDR1 is MNHEY and CDR2 SVGAGI. V lost 6 bases to trimming and J lost 3 bases; unmatched junction nucleotides: 6. CDR3 sequence: CASRDRGSPNQPQHF. As DNA, the CDR3 is TGTGCCAGCAGGGACAGGGGATCCCCCAATCAGCCCCAGCATTTT.

The gene calls are TRBV18 and TRBJ1-5, with 10 bases identical to TRBD1. The germline V gene encodes CDR1 KGHSH and CDR2 LQKENI. CDR3 length: 16 residues. V lost 4 bases to trimming and J lost 6 bases; unmatched junction nucleotides: 9. CDR3 nucleotides: TGTGCCAGCTCACTCGCCGGGACAGGGGTGACTCAGCCCCAGCATTTT. Amino acid sequence: CASSLAGTGVTQPQHF.

The V and J genes are TRBV28 and TRBJ1-2; D possibly corresponds to TRBD1 (5 bases). Per germline, CDR1 MDHEN and CDR2 SYDVKM. V lost 3 bases and J 0 bases, leaving 11 bases between the germline ends. The CDR3 contains 15 residues. CDR3 in DNA: TGTGCCAGCAGTTTCCAGGGAAGAGCTAACTATGGCTACACCTTC. Its translation is CASSFQGRANYGYTF.

This clone was recorded only once. This chain links TRBV4-1 with TRBJ2-1, with D perhaps matching TRBD1 (6 bases). There are 15 residues in the CDR3. The V gene's germline CDR1 is MGHRA and CDR2 YSYEKL. Trimming shortened V by 1 base and J by 4 bases, and 11 bases separated the two germline ends. The CDR3 bases are TGCGCCAGCAGCCAAGTGACAGGTCGGTACAATGAGCAGTTCTTC. Its translation: CASSQVTGRYNEQFF.

This clone was counted only a few times. The chain recombines TRBV7-9 with TRBJ2-7; 9 bases are shared with TRBD2. The CDR3 sequence is 15 residues long. J lost 4 bases, V lost 5 bases, and 9 bases had no gene match. Per the germline V gene, CDR1 is SEHNR and CDR2 is FQNEAQ (reference sequence). The CDR3 DNA reads TGTGCCAGCAGCCCCCTAGCGGGAATCGGATACGAGCAGTACTTC. Its protein product is CASSPLAGIGYEQYF.

Comment on this clone: Germline is not matched at one junction end, which may reflect a read error. The sample holds other DNA sequences that translate to the same CDR3. This chain links TRBV5-4 with TRBJ2-1; 9 bases are a match to TRBD2. CDR1 is SGHNT, CDR2 YYREEE, per germline (reference sequence). CDR3 length equals 15 residues. The CDR3 sequence: CASSWGLASGNEQFF. CDR3 DNA: TGTGCTAGCAGCTGGGGACTAGCATCGGGTAATGAGCAGTTCTTC.

The genes are TRBV7-6 and TRBJ2-7; 7 positions agree with TRBD2. Germline V gene sequence: CDR1 SGHVS, CDR2 FNYEAQ. J lost 0 bases, V lost 9 bases, and 8 bases had no gene match. The CDR3 consists of 14 residues. As DNA, the CDR3 is TGTGCCAGTGCACTAGCGACCGGCTCCTACGAGCAGTACTTC. Its protein is CASALATGSYEQYF.

The chain combines TRBV2 with TRBJ2-1; 9 bases agree with TRBD2. CDR3 size: 15 residues. Germline CDR1 is SNHLY and CDR2 is FYNNEI. Germline trimming cut 6 bases from V and 0 bases from J; bases unmatched to any gene: 3. The CDR3 reads CASSPTSGSYNEQFF. CDR3 sequence (DNA): TGTGCCAGCAGCCCGACTAGCGGCTCCTACAATGAGCAGTTCTTC.

The chain employs TRBV28 and TRBJ1-5; D is perhaps TRBD1 (5 bases). V was cut by 4 bases and J by 7 bases, with 11 bases left in between. Looked up from germline, CDR1 is MDHEN and CDR2 is SYDVKM. The CDR3 extends over 13 amino acids. Here the CDR3 reads CASSWAGYQPQHF. CDR3 sequence (DNA): TGTGCCAGCAGTTGGGCAGGGTACCAGCCCCAGCATTTT.

The rearrangement links TRBV7-2 to TRBJ2-3, with 11 bases lining up with TRBD2. The germline V gene has CDR1 SGHTA and CDR2 FQGNSA. This CDR3 is built from 16 residues. Germline trimming cut 2 bases from V and 4 bases from J; bases unmatched to any gene: 5. The CDR3, as DNA: TGTGCCAGCAGCTTACGGCTAGCGGGGGGCGCAGATACGCAGTATTTT. Protein sequence: CASSLRLAGGADTQYF.

This clone was found a few times. The chain couples TRBV18 to TRBJ1-4; TRBD1 agrees at 8 bases. This CDR3 is 17 amino acids long. The junction had 7 bases not matched to a gene; V was cut back by 2 bases and J by 2 bases. Germline assignment: CDR1 KGHSH and CDR2 LQKENI. The CDR3 DNA sequence: TGTGCCAGCTCACCAAGTCAGGGGGCTGCGACTAATGAAAAACTGTTTTTT. Translation: CASSPSQGAATNEKLFF.

This chain joins TRBV7-9 and TRBJ2-1, with 8 bases identical to TRBD1. The CDR3 runs 14 residues. Germline-derived CDR1 and CDR2 are SEHNR and FQNEAQ (reference sequence). The J segment lost 7 bases and the V segment lost 3 bases, leaving 5 bases of the junction unmatched. CDR3 coding DNA: TGTGCCAGCAGCTTTCCGGACAGGGTTAATGAGCAGTTCTTC. Translated: CASSFPDRVNEQFF.